This paragraph covers one T cell receptor beta chain sequence. Its antigen is not known. UMIs were attached via template switching, each with a 6-nucleotide sample barcode. With around 16 and 10 cycles respectively, two nested PCRs were carried out on TCRalpha and TCRbeta cDNA. TCRdb re-called the 5' RACE reads and shows each CDR3 protein once, DNA omitted. Seen in this sample are 420,000 or so distinct CDR3 sequences; the ten most common clones hold 2% to 3%. This CDR3 comprises 13 residues. The V gene's germline CDR1 is DFQATT and CDR2 SNEGSKA (reference sequence). The sample comes from a study of monozygotic twins with inflammatory bowel disease. Findings and limits, study-wide: Perhaps reflecting limited power, concordant and discordant twins did not differ in repertoire similarity.

This TCR was recovered from a human donor with ulcerative colitis or Crohn's disease, or a healthy co-twin of an affected twin (not recorded which). The V and J genes are TRBV20-1 and TRBJ2-3; TCRdb's assignment of TRBD2 cannot be checked, as there is no DNA. The specimen was blood. This CDR3 reads CSAPKAGADTQYF.